The 13 T cell receptor beta chains listed next were all sequenced from one sample in a study of blood T cells in healthy people across ages. The second PCR ran roughly 7 to 12 cycles with a sample-barcoded 5' primer and J-beta primers. MiXCR, applied by TCRdb to the 5' RACE reads, yields one record per CDR3 protein. The sample records about 630,000 distinct CDR3 sequences, roughly 20% being singletons. Sequenced sample: blood. Source of these receptors: a man in his sixties or seventies in good health.

This clonotype was detected only a few times. This chain uses TRBV12-3 or TRBV12-4 with TRBJ1-1; perhaps TRBD1 as D (6 bases). This CDR3 is built from 17 residues. V was pared by 4 bases and J by 4 bases, with 22 bases between. The CDR3: CASSSARGLVLGTEAFF. CDR3 DNA sequence: TGTGCCAGCAGTTCCGCCAGGGGCCTAGTTTTGGGCACTGAAGCTTTCTTT.

The gene calls are TRBV20-1 and TRBJ2-7; D is unresolved. This CDR3 contains 11 residues. The germline gives CDR1 DFQATT, CDR2 SNEGSKA (reference sequence). V shed 0 bases and J shed 7 bases, with 7 bases lying between them. Here the CDR3 DNA reads TGCAGTGCTAGAGATTTTGCTGAGCAGTACTTC. It codes for CSARDFAEQYF.

This clonotype was picked up a small number of times. The rearrangement uses TRBV20-1 and TRBJ2-3; tentative D call: TRBD1 (6 bases). CDR1 and CDR2 (germline): DFQATT, SNEGSKA (reference sequence). The CDR3 sequence is 13 residues long. The germline V and J ends were trimmed by 7 bases and 0 bases, with 11 bases remaining between them. CDR3 DNA sequence: TGCAGTGGTGGGGACACTAGCACAGATACGCAGTATTTT. It specifies CSGGDTSTDTQYF.

A few counts support this clonotype. The CDR3 carries no conserved terminal phenylalanine or tryptophan, so it likely arises from a read error. In DNA form, the CDR3 reads TGTGCCAGCAGCTCCGGACAGGACCAAGAGACTCAGTACTCC. Translating it yields CASSSGQDQETQYS. The chain combines TRBV6-5 with TRBJ2-1; TRBD1 aligns across 7 bases. TRBJ2-4 explains the end of the DNA better; the J call may be wrong. CDR3 length equals 14 residues. Germline V gene lookup returns CDR1 MNHEY and CDR2 SVGAGI.

This clonotype was observed a handful of times. The V and J genes are TRBV3-1 and TRBJ1-4; no clear D. CDR3 size: 16 residues. CDR1 is LGHDT and CDR2 is YNNKEL in the germline V gene (reference sequence). V dropped 0 bases and J dropped 7 bases, with 15 bases sitting between them. The CDR3 DNA follows: TGTGCCAGCAGCCAAGATATGGCGGCAGGAAGTGAAAAACTGTTTTTT. This codes for CASSQDMAAGSEKLFF.

The chain recombines TRBV2 with TRBJ2-1; 10 bases line up with TRBD2. Unmatched junction bases numbered 9, after V lost 5 bases and J lost 8 bases. The V gene's germline CDR1 is SNHLY and CDR2 FYNNEI. The CDR3 covers 15 residues. The CDR3 protein is CASSPPAGGPHEQFF. CDR3 DNA: TGTGCCAGCAGTCCCCCAGCGGGAGGGCCCCATGAGCAGTTCTTC.

This clonotype came up many times. V usage is TRBV11-2 and J usage is TRBJ2-7, with D perhaps matching TRBD1 (6 bases). The CDR3 has 12 amino acids. Trimming pared 4 bases from V and 4 bases from J, leaving 8 bases between. In germline, CDR1 is SGHAT, CDR2 FQNNGV. CDR3 sequence reads: CASSSQGYEQYF. The CDR3 region has the DNA TGTGCCAGCAGCTCACAGGGTTACGAGCAGTACTTC.

This chain connects TRBV5-1 to TRBJ1-6, with D possibly being TRBD1 (5 bases). The germline V gene encodes CDR1 SGHRS and CDR2 YFSETQ. The CDR3 has 14 residues. Trimming removed 3 bases at V and 8 bases at J, with 12 bases between. The CDR3 region has the DNA TGCGCCAGCAGCTCCGGGACTACGGATTCACCCCTCCACTTT. This translates into CASSSGTTDSPLHF.

This clonotype appeared a few times. The CDR3: CSARDSGETQYF. CDR3 coding DNA: TGCAGTGCTAGAGATTCGGGAGAGACCCAGTACTTC. The J gene is TRBJ2-5, the V gene TRBV20-1; D ambiguous. Germline CDR1 and CDR2: DFQATT and SNEGSKA (reference sequence). Trimming removed 0 bases from V and 4 bases from J, with 6 bases in between. The CDR3 covers 12 residues.

Only a few counts were recorded for this clonotype. CDR3 coding DNA: TGCGCCAGCAGCTTGAACGGACTAGCGGGCTACAATGAGCAGTTCTTC. This sequence encodes CASSLNGLAGYNEQFF. V gene TRBV5-1 combines with J gene TRBJ2-1; 11 bases match TRBD2. With 1 base clipped from V and 3 bases from J, the junction kept 3 bases outside the gene matches. Germline V lookup: CDR1 SGHRS, CDR2 YFSETQ. This CDR3 has 16 amino acids.

This clonotype was detected a few times. This rearrangement joins TRBV6-1 to TRBJ2-7, with 9 bases fitting TRBD1. The V gene end was trimmed by 6 bases and the J gene end by 3 bases; junction bases not matched to a gene: 6. Germline V gene lookup returns CDR1 MNHNS and CDR2 SASEGT. The CDR3 totals 14 residues. The CDR3 loop reads CASSTGTGLYEQYF. The CDR3 coding sequence is TGTGCCAGCAGCACCGGGACAGGGCTCTACGAGCAGTACTTC.

This clonotype was detected only a few times. This chain uses TRBV20-1 with TRBJ2-2; D is perhaps TRBD2 (5 bases). The germline CDR1 and CDR2 sequences are DFQATT and SNEGSKA (reference sequence). V shed 5 bases and J shed 3 bases, with 16 bases lying between them. The CDR3 is made up of 15 amino acids. DNA for the CDR3: TGCAGTGCTCTATGTAGCGTAATAGACACCGGGGAGCTGTTTTTT. The encoded protein is CSALCSVIDTGELFF.

This clonotype was counted a few times. This rearrangement joins TRBV29-1 to TRBJ2-7; TRBD2 aligns across 12 bases. The germline V gene encodes CDR1 SQVTM and CDR2 ANQGSEA. The V and J ends lost 3 bases and 2 bases, in that order; junction bases with no gene match: 2. This CDR3 comprises 14 residues. CDR3 region: CSVELAGGPYEQYF. CDR3 coding DNA: TGCAGCGTTGAGCTAGCGGGAGGGCCCTACGAGCAGTACTTC.